This T cell receptor (beta chain) was identified during a study of blood T cell repertoires in COVID-19. This clone was seen once. In the authors' workflow: The authors estimated nucleated cell counts from reference gene primer amplification. Clones were sequenced by immunoSEQ multiplex PCR, and TCRdb holds only the in-frame ones, with some missing. V, J and clone size derive from that table, while D and trimming were established from the DNA sequence. The table has some 230,000 clones, 70% to 85% seen once. Trimming removed 4 bases from V and 2 bases from J; junction bases left unmatched: 6. Germline V lookup: CDR1 SGHRS, CDR2 YFSETQ. The CDR3 extends over 16 amino acids.

The receptor comes from a man aged 35-49 years who had recovered from COVID-19. The sample taken for sequencing was PBMCs or T cells enriched from blood (not recorded which). V gene TRBV5-1 combines with J gene TRBJ2-1; 10 bases align to TRBD2. This chain's CDR3 is CASSTGTSVAYNEQFF. DNA of the CDR3: TGCGCCAGCAGCACCGGGACTAGCGTCGCCTACAATGAGCAGTTCTTC.